This T cell receptor beta chain was profiled in a study of blood T cell repertoires in COVID-19. Overall study: Donors in the United States, Italy and Spain gave samples during acute or convalescent COVID-19. T cells, B-cell-depleted T cells, or PBMCs provided the cDNA or gDNA that served as material.

Under the authors' procedure: Amplification from reference gene primers served as the basis for estimated nucleated cell counts. The table came from immunoSEQ multiplex PCR; TCRdb's copy has only in-frame clones and leaves some out. V and J calls and clone size are given by that table; D and trimming were obtained from the DNA. The table records 100,000 to 150,000 clones, approximately 85% of them present only once. Followed over time, Seattle patients had been enrolled while infection was active. The CDR3 totals 13 residues. Germline assignment: CDR1 SQVTM and CDR2 ANQGSEA. V was pared by 4 bases and J by 8 bases, with 14 bases between.

The gene calls are TRBV29-1 and TRBJ1-4, with D tentatively TRBD1 (6 bases). The material sequenced was peripheral blood. This receptor was taken from a woman of 80 years or more with COVID-19, enrolled during active disease. CDR3 nucleotides: TGCAGCGTTGGGGGGCAGATAGGAGAAAAACTGTTTTTT. This gives the protein CSVGGQIGEKLFF.